The 21 T cell receptor beta chains presented below share a single source sample, sequenced in a study of blood T cell repertoires in COVID-19. Only in-frame clones appear in the TCRdb table, and some are missing; sequencing was by immunoSEQ multiplex PCR. This table holds under 150,000 clones, more than 80% found once. The sequenced material came from peripheral blood. These receptors came from a human donor in a cohort sampled during active COVID-19.

V gene TRBV20-1 combines with J gene TRBJ1-5; the D gene is possibly TRBD1 (6 bases). V lost 6 bases, J lost 11 bases, and 14 bases lay in between. Per germline, CDR1 DFQATT and CDR2 SNEGSKA (reference sequence). The CDR3 runs 11 residues. For the CDR3, the DNA is TGCAGTGCGGGTACAGGGCAGGCCCAGCATTTT. It is translated as CSAGTGQAQHF.

This chain connects TRBV28 to TRBJ2-5; a weak D match, TRBD2 (5 bases). Trimming removed 6 bases at V and 2 bases at J, with 13 bases between. The length of the CDR3 is 14 residues. Looked up from germline, CDR1 is MDHEN and CDR2 is SYDVKM. The CDR3 is CASSRPGSQETQYF. CDR3 DNA sequence: TGTGCCAGCAGCCGCCCGGGGTCACAAGAGACCCAGTACTTC. The full variable domain, with the rest looked up from reference TRBV28 and TRBJ2-5, is DVKVTQSSRYLVKRTGEKVFLECVQDMDHENMFWYRQDPGLGLRLIYFSYDVKMKEKGDIPEGYSVSREKKERFSLILESASTNQTSMYLCASSRPGSQETQYFGPGTRLLVL.

This chain links TRBV28 with TRBJ2-7, with TRBD1 matching 7 bases. Germline V lookup: CDR1 MDHEN, CDR2 SYDVKM. V was clipped by 3 bases and J by 4 bases; unmatched bases: 3. The CDR3 is 13 residues long. CDR3 DNA: TGTGCCAGCAGTTTGGGCAGGGGGTACGAGCAGTACTTC. Protein: CASSLGRGYEQYF.

This rearrangement joins TRBV4-1 to TRBJ2-1; 11 positions match TRBD1. With 4 bases clipped from V and 5 bases from J, the junction kept 4 bases outside the gene matches. The CDR3 length is 15 residues. Germline V gene data show CDR1 as MGHRA and CDR2 as YSYEKL. DNA for the CDR3: TGCGCCAGCAGCCCCCGGGACAGGGGGAACAATGAGCAGTTCTTC. It specifies CASSPRDRGNNEQFF.

This clone was recorded only once. CDR3 bases: TGTGCCAGCAGTGAGTCTAGCGGGGGGCTAGCGAACACCGGGGAGCTGTTTTTT. Translating it yields CASSESSGGLANTGELFF. The V call is TRBV2, the J call TRBJ2-2; 11 bases line up with TRBD2. V shed 3 bases, J shed 0 bases, and the junction held 6 bases outside the gene matches. Germline lookup yields CDR1 SNHLY and CDR2 FYNNEI. The CDR3 covers 18 residues.

The CDR3 is CASSPLRGQAGANVLTF. DNA for the CDR3: TGTGCCAGCAGCCCCTTACGAGGACAGGCTGGGGCCAACGTCCTGACTTTC. The J gene is TRBJ2-6, the V gene TRBV7-6; TRBD1 matches at 7 bases. The CDR3 covers 17 residues. The V and J ends lost 5 bases and 2 bases, in that order; junction bases with no gene match: 9. Per the germline V gene, CDR1 is SGHVS and CDR2 is FNYEAQ.

The chain links TRBV7-2 to TRBJ1-1; no clear D gene. The CDR3 has 12 amino acids. Germline CDR1 SGHTA, CDR2 FQGNSA. V was shortened by 3 bases and J by 6 bases, with 8 bases between the two germline ends. Here the CDR3 reads CASSFPLPEAFF. In DNA, the CDR3 is TGTGCCAGCAGCTTTCCACTCCCTGAAGCTTTCTTT.

This chain joins TRBV6-5 and TRBJ1-2, with D tentatively TRBD1 (6 bases). Germline loops: CDR1 MNHEY, CDR2 SVGAGI. This CDR3 comprises 14 residues. Trimming cost V 7 bases and J 2 bases, with 14 bases left between them. CDR3 DNA: TGTGCCAGCATTGGGGTTGGACAGAACTATGGCTACACCTTC. Its translation is CASIGVGQNYGYTF.

The rearrangement links TRBV9 to TRBJ1-2; no clear D. The V gene's germline CDR1 is SGDLS and CDR2 YYNGEE. CDR3 length equals 13 residues. V was trimmed by 1 base and J by 8 bases, leaving 12 bases between them. CDR3 bases: TGTGCCAGCAGCGTATCGTCCGGGGAAGGCTACACCTTC. Translation: CASSVSSGEGYTF.

V is TRBV28 and J is TRBJ1-2, with D possibly matching TRBD1 (6 bases). V shed 6 bases and J shed 5 bases, with 13 bases lying between them. The CDR3 contains 13 residues. The germline V gene has CDR1 MDHEN and CDR2 SYDVKM. CDR3 in amino acids: CASSNTGQYGYTF. The CDR3 bases are TGTGCCAGCAGCAACACAGGGCAATATGGCTACACCTTC.

The V call is TRBV24-1, the J call TRBJ2-1, with 7 bases lining up with TRBD1. Trimming took 8 bases from V and 9 from J; bases not matched to a gene: 9. Germline CDR1 and CDR2: KGHDR and SFDVKD. CDR3 length: 13 amino acids. The CDR3 sequence: CATTDRVTGEQFF. CDR3 nucleotides: TGTGCCACCACCGACAGGGTCACTGGTGAGCAGTTCTTC.

V is TRBV13 and J is TRBJ2-7; 7 bases are shared with TRBD1. Trimming removed 8 bases from V and 4 bases from J; junction bases left unmatched: 20. The CDR3 totals 17 residues. The germline V gene has CDR1 PRHDT and CDR2 FYEKMQ (reference sequence). This chain's CDR3 is CASGRISPGTVLYEQYF. In nucleotides, the CDR3 is TGTGCCAGCGGACGCATCTCCCCCGGGACAGTCCTTTACGAGCAGTACTTC.

CDR3 protein: CASSLAATTVGETQYF. CDR3 bases: TGTGCCAGCAGCTTAGCCGCAACAACGGTGGGCGAGACCCAGTACTTC. V is TRBV7-9 and J is TRBJ2-5; D is unclear. V was clipped by 0 bases and J by 5 bases, with 16 bases between them. The CDR3 is made up of 16 amino acids. CDR1 SEHNR and CDR2 FQNEAQ come from the germline V gene (reference sequence).

The chain links TRBV24-1 to TRBJ2-5, with 8 bases that match TRBD2. This CDR3 comprises 14 residues. Unmatched junction bases numbered 9, after V lost 9 bases and J lost 4 bases. CDR1 and CDR2 (germline): KGHDR, SFDVKD. The chain's CDR3 is CATSKAGGGETQYF. The DNA of the CDR3 is TGTGCCACCTCGAAGGCGGGGGGCGGAGAGACCCAGTACTTC.

V usage is TRBV5-4 and J usage is TRBJ2-1, with TRBD2 identical over 13 bases. The ends lost 3 bases at V and 8 bases at J; junction bases unmatched: 8. CDR3 length: 16 amino acids. In germline, CDR1 is SGHNT, CDR2 YYREEE (reference sequence). DNA of the CDR3: TGTGCCAGCAGCTATAAACTAGCGGGGGGGAACGATGAGCAGTTCTTC. Amino acid sequence: CASSYKLAGGNDEQFF.

This clone appeared a few times. V usage is TRBV29-1 and J usage is TRBJ1-2; weak D call: TRBD1 (6 bases). Trimming shortened V by 4 bases and J by 8 bases, and 11 bases separated the two germline ends. CDR1 is SQVTM and CDR2 is ANQGSEA in the germline V gene. The CDR3 is 11 residues long. The DNA for the CDR3 is TGCAGCGTTGCCAGGGGCATGGGCTACACCTTC. Amino acid sequence: CSVARGMGYTF.

This clone has just a few counts. This chain links TRBV5-4 with TRBJ1-5; tentative D call: TRBD1 (6 bases). Germline assignment: CDR1 SGHNT and CDR2 YYREEE (reference sequence). This CDR3 is built from 14 residues. V lost 0 bases, J lost 5 bases, and 9 bases lay in between. This chain's CDR3 is CASSLGAGDQPQHF. The CDR3 DNA sequence: TGTGCCAGCAGCTTGGGGGCAGGGGATCAGCCCCAGCATTTT.

The V gene is TRBV12-5, the J gene TRBJ2-7; 7 positions match TRBD1. CDR1 is LGHNT, CDR2 FRNRAP, per germline. V dropped 0 bases and J dropped 1; count of bases not matched to a gene: 6. The CDR3 spans 16 residues. The CDR3 here is CASGLVMDRRSYEQYF. CDR3 DNA sequence: TGTGCTAGTGGTTTGGTAATGGACAGGAGGTCCTACGAGCAGTACTTC.

This chain uses TRBV10-3 with TRBJ1-6; perhaps TRBD1 as D (6 bases). The V end was cut by 0 bases, the J end by 15 bases, with 21 bases between. CDR1 is ENHRY, CDR2 SYGVKD, per germline. The CDR3 consists of 16 residues. Here the CDR3 DNA reads TGTGCCATCAGTGAGTCCCCGGACAGTACACTTCAGGACCTCCACTTT. Amino acid sequence: CAISESPDSTLQDLHF.

This sequence joins TRBV5-1 and TRBJ2-7; 7 bases agree with TRBD1. The CDR3 extends over 14 amino acids. Germline values: CDR1 SGHRS, CDR2 YFSETQ. V shed 4 bases and J 6 bases; nucleotides not matched to a gene: 10. CDR3 bases: TGCGCCAGCAGCCCCGGACAGGCAGGCCGCGAGCAGTACTTC. Its protein product is CASSPGQAGREQYF.

The chain uses TRBV4-3 and TRBJ2-5, with TRBD2 matching over 8 bases. The trim removed 0 bases at V and 5 bases at J, leaving 5 bases unmatched. This CDR3 is built from 15 residues. Germline V gene lookup returns CDR1 LGHNA and CDR2 YSLEER. CDR3 loop: CASSQEGLDYETQYF. CDR3 sequence (DNA): TGCGCCAGCAGCCAAGAGGGACTAGATTATGAGACCCAGTACTTC.